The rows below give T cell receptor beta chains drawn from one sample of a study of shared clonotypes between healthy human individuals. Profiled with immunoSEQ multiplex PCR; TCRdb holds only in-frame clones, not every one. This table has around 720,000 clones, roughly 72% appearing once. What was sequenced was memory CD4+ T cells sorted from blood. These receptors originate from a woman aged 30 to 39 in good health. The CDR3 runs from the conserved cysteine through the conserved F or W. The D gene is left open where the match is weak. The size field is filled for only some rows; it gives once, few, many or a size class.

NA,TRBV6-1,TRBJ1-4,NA,CASHREAVNEKLFF,TGTGCCAGCCACCGGGAGGCTGTTAATGAAAAACTGTTTTTT
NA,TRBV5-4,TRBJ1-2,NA,CASSWHRANYGYTF,TGTGCCAGCAGCTGGCACAGGGCTAACTATGGCTACACCTTC
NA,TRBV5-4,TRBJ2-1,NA,CASSLGQDNEQFF,TGTGCCAGCAGCTTGGGGCAAGACAATGAGCAGTTCTTC
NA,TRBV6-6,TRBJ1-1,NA,CASRQNRELMNTEAFF,TGTGCCAGCAGGCAGAACAGGGAGCTTATGAACACTGAAGCTTTCTTT
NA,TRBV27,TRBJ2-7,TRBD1,CASSSLRDRVGEQYF,TGTGCCAGCAGTTCACTCCGGGACAGGGTAGGCGAGCAGTACTTC
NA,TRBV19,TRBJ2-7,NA,CASSTLGGGSGYEQYF,TGTGCCAGTAGTACCCTGGGTGGAGGGAGCGGGTACGAGCAGTACTTC
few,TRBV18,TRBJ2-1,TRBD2,CASSPMTSGSYNEQFF,TGTGCCAGCTCACCGATGACTAGCGGGAGTTACAATGAGCAGTTCTTC
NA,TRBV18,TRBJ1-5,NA,CASSPARSNQPQHF,TGTGCCAGCTCACCTGCCCGGTCTAATCAGCCCCAGCATTTT
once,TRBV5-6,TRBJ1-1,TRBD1,CASSRRDRPNTEAFF,TGTGCCAGCAGCCGCCGGGACAGGCCGAACACTGAAGCTTTCTTT
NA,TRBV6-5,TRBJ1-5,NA,CASSLGQRNQPQHF,TGTGCCAGCAGCCTTGGACAGCGCAATCAGCCCCAGCATTTT
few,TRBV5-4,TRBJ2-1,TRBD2,CASSFHTSGINEQFF,TGTGCCAGCAGCTTCCATACTAGCGGGATCAATGAGCAGTTCTTC
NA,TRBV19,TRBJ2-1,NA,CASSALVIAEQFF,TGTGCCAGTAGTGCCCTTGTGATAGCTGAGCAGTTCTTC
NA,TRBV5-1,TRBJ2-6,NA,CASSPSPGDSSGANVLTF,TGCGCCAGCAGTCCTTCTCCGGGAGATTCCTCTGGGGCCAACGTCCTGACTTTC
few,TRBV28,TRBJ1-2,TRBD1,CASTLIQGAGYGYTF,TGTGCCAGCACCCTGATCCAGGGGGCTGGCTATGGCTACACCTTC
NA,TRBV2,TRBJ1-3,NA,CASSEASSGNTIYF,TGTGCCAGCAGTGAAGCTAGCTCTGGAAACACCATATATTTT
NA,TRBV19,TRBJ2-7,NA,CASSTGGIAYEQYF,TGTGCCAGTAGTACTGGGGGAATCGCGTACGAGCAGTACTTC
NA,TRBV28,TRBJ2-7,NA,CASALAGLSYEQYF,TGTGCCAGCGCTCTGGCGGGCCTCTCCTACGAGCAGTACTTC
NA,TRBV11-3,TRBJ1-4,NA,CASSLLVGRTF,TGTGCCAGCAGCTTACTAGTAGGGAGAACTTTT
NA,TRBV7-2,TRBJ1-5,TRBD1,CASSLAGQGVRQPQHF,TGTGCCAGCAGCTTAGCGGGACAGGGTGTACGCCAGCCCCAGCATTTT
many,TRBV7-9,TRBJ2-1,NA,CASSQQDLRFF,TGTGCCAGCAGTCAACAGGATTTACGGTTCTTC
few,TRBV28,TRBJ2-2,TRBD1,CASHGQATGELFF,TGTGCCAGCCATGGACAGGCTACCGGGGAGCTGTTTTTT
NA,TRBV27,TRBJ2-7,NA,CASSAGNHSYEQYF,TGTGCCAGCAGTGCCGGGAACCACTCCTACGAGCAGTACTTC
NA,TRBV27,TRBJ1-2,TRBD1,CASKKGANPFGYTF,TGTGCCAGCAAAAAGGGGGCAAACCCCTTTGGCTACACCTTC
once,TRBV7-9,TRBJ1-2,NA,CASSLDPGRVGGYTF,TGTGCCAGCAGCTTAGATCCAGGGAGAGTGGGCGGCTACACCTTC
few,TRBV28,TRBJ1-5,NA,CASIRPPQPQHF,TGTGCCAGCATTCGCCCCCCTCAGCCCCAGCATTTT
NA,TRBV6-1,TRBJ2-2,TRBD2,CGGSGSTGELFF,TGTGGGGGGAGCGGGAGTACCGGGGAGCTGTTTTTT
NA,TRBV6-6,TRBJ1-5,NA,CASSYSGGGQPQHF,TGTGCCAGCAGTTACTCCGGGGGGGGTCAGCCCCAGCATTTT
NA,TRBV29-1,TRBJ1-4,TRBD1,CSVRQGGNEKLFF,TGCAGCGTTAGACAGGGAGGAAATGAAAAACTGTTTTTT
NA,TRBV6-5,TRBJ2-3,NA,CASRRAGTDTQYF,TGTGCCAGCAGGCGGGCCGGCACAGATACGCAGTATTTT